A selection of T cell receptor beta chains follows, all from one sample in a study of T cells after yellow fever vaccination. TCRdb re-called the 5' RACE reads through MiXCR, storing one row per CDR3 protein. Of some 340,000 distinct CDR3 sequences listed, around 11% were seen once; the top ten hold 3% to 4%. This specimen consisted of CD4+ T cells sorted from PBMCs, obtained 45 days after the yellow fever booster vaccination. The receptors were gathered from a man between 18 and 35 years old who received the YFV17D yellow fever vaccine. Each CDR3 is given with its conserved first and last residue. The D gene is left open where the match is weak. Not all rows give a size; the values are once, few, many and, for expanded clones, a class.

D gene	clone size	V gene	J gene	CDR3 protein	CDR3 DNA
NA	few	TRBV9	TRBJ1-1	CASSVEAKMNTEAFF	TGTGCCAGCAGCGTAGAGGCCAAAATGAACACTGAAGCTTTCTTT
NA	many	TRBV7-2	TRBJ1-5	CASSPQLARNQPQHF	TGTGCCAGCAGCCCCCAGCTAGCGCGCAATCAGCCCCAGCATTTT
TRBD2	NA	TRBV10-3	TRBJ2-5	CAISGSGDETQYF	TGTGCCATCAGTGGTAGCGGGGACGAGACCCAGTACTTC
NA	NA	TRBV2	TRBJ1-4	CASSPGQSIQEKLFF	TGTGCCAGCAGCCCCGGACAGAGTATACAAGAAAAACTGTTTTTT
NA	NA	TRBV19	TRBJ1-5	CASSERPNQPQHF	TGTGCCAGTAGTGAGCGGCCCAATCAGCCCCAGCATTTT
NA	NA	TRBV7-2	TRBJ1-6	CASSSTTNSPLHF	TGTGCCAGCAGCTCAACTACGAATTCACCCCTCCACTTT
NA	NA	TRBV7-3	TRBJ2-2	CASSQGGTANTGELFF	TGTGCCAGCAGCCAGGGGGGGACCGCGAACACCGGGGAGCTGTTTTTT
NA	few	TRBV28	TRBJ1-1	CAIKGRANTEAFF	TGTGCCATTAAGGGGCGTGCAAACACTGAAGCTTTCTTT
TRBD1	many	TRBV7-3	TRBJ1-4	CASSLRQGATTNEKLFF	TGTGCCAGCAGCTTGAGGCAGGGGGCTACAACTAATGAAAAACTGTTTTTT
TRBD2	NA	TRBV6-6	TRBJ2-3	CASSYGGSGGAQYF	TGTGCCAGCAGTTACGGCGGTAGCGGGGGGGCTCAGTATTTT
NA	few	TRBV5-8	TRBJ1-1	CASREVLRQVNTEAFF	TGTGCCAGCAGAGAAGTCCTGAGACAGGTCAACACTGAAGCTTTCTTT
NA	few	TRBV10-3	TRBJ1-5	CAISEPGGDNQPQHF	TGTGCCATCAGTGAGCCTGGGGGGGACAATCAGCCCCAGCATTTT
NA	NA	TRBV6-2/TRBV6-3	TRBJ2-7	CASSWQEGGYEQYF	TGTGCCAGCAGTTGGCAGGAAGGGGGCTACGAGCAGTACTTC
TRBD2	many	TRBV7-2	TRBJ2-2	CASTQRGSNTGELFF	TGTGCCAGCACCCAGCGGGGCTCGAACACCGGGGAGCTGTTTTTT
NA	NA	TRBV12-3/TRBV12-4	TRBJ1-1	CASSLALGGTEAFF	TGTGCCAGCAGTTTAGCCCTAGGGGGCACTGAAGCTTTCTTT
NA	few	TRBV6-5	TRBJ2-3	CASRPGLGSDTQYF	TGTGCCAGCCGACCGGGGCTCGGGTCAGATACGCAGTATTTT
NA	many	TRBV11-2	TRBJ2-5	CASSSQPVETQYF	TGTGCCAGCAGCTCACAGCCGGTGGAGACCCAGTACTTC
TRBD2	NA	TRBV4-3	TRBJ2-5	CASSRGAGGRGETQYF	TGCGCCAGCAGCCGAGGAGCGGGGGGGCGAGGTGAGACCCAGTACTTC
NA	NA	TRBV28	TRBJ1-3	CASTSLTWSPQSSGNTIYF	TGTGCCAGCACATCCCTCACCTGGTCTCCACAAAGCTCTGGAAACACCATATATTTT
NA	NA	TRBV5-1	TRBJ2-5	CASSPGVQAGAGGETQYF	TGCGCCAGCAGCCCCGGCGTTCAGGCGGGGGCCGGGGGGGAGACCCAGTACTTC
NA	NA	TRBV5-1	TRBJ2-2	CASSLAIGAARTGELSF	TGCGCCAGCAGCTTGGCCATAGGGGCCGCCCGTACCGGGGAGCTGTCTTTT
NA	few	TRBV5-4	TRBJ1-2	CASSLPDGYGYTF	TGTGCCAGCAGCCTTCCTGACGGGTATGGCTACACCTTC
NA	NA	TRBV20-1	TRBJ2-1	CSASSPASNEQFF	TGCAGTGCTAGCTCCCCGGCTAGCAATGAGCAGTTCTTC
TRBD1	few	TRBV13	TRBJ2-4	CASRRQGVDKNIQYF	TGTGCCAGCAGACGGCAGGGGGTTGACAAAAACATTCAGTACTTC
TRBD2	few	TRBV12-3/TRBV12-4	TRBJ2-2	CASIPRGGSNTGELFF	TGTGCCAGCATTCCTCGGGGGGGGAGCAACACCGGGGAGCTGTTTTTT
TRBD2	NA	TRBV11-2	TRBJ2-1	CASRSRGVGNEQFF	TGTGCCAGCAGATCGCGGGGGGTTGGGAATGAGCAGTTCTTC
TRBD1	few	TRBV18	TRBJ1-4	CASSPDRDEKLFF	TGTGCCAGCTCACCAGACAGGGATGAAAAACTGTTTTTT
NA	few	TRBV6-5	TRBJ1-1	CASSSSRAGEAFF	TGTGCCAGCAGCTCTAGCAGGGCAGGAGAAGCTTTCTTT
NA	NA	TRBV20-1	TRBJ2-2	CSAADIANTGELFF	TGCAGTGCTGCAGACATCGCGAACACCGGGGAGCTGTTTTTT
NA	few	TRBV2	TRBJ2-3	CASRERADTQYF	TGTGCCAGCAGAGAGAGGGCAGATACGCAGTATTTT
TRBD2	few	TRBV6-2/TRBV6-3	TRBJ2-5	CASHGPGRETQYF	TGTGCCAGCCATGGCCCCGGGAGGGAGACCCAGTACTTC
NA	NA	TRBV5-7	TRBJ2-5	CASSLELSGGETQYF	TGTGCCAGCAGCTTGGAGCTCTCCGGGGGAGAGACCCAGTACTTC
TRBD1	few	TRBV12-3/TRBV12-4	TRBJ1-1	CASNGQGRNTEAFF	TGTGCCAGCAACGGACAGGGAAGGAACACTGAAGCTTTCTTT
NA	many	TRBV5-8	TRBJ2-5	CASSFIARGVDGETQYF	TGTGCCAGCAGCTTCATCGCTCGCGGGGTCGACGGAGAGACCCAGTACTTC
TRBD2	NA	TRBV7-2	TRBJ2-7	CASSPHGGESYEQYF	TGTGCCAGCAGCCCCCATGGGGGGGAAAGCTACGAGCAGTACTTC
TRBD1	many	TRBV4-3	TRBJ1-2	CASSQGGGGYTF	TGCGCCAGCAGCCAAGGAGGGGGCGGCTACACCTTC
NA	few	TRBV7-2	TRBJ2-7	CASSFEQGYEQYF	TGTGCCAGCAGCTTCGAACAGGGCTACGAGCAGTACTTC
NA	NA	TRBV7-8	TRBJ1-1	CASSLGRRSAGSNTEAFF	TGTGCCAGCAGCTTAGGCCGTCGTAGTGCGGGGTCAAACACTGAAGCTTTCTTT
NA	NA	TRBV28	TRBJ1-5	CASRSGTYGQPQHF	TGTGCCAGCAGAAGCGGGACATATGGACAGCCCCAGCATTTT